Here is one TCR beta chain with its context. Its antigen is still unknown. In germline, CDR1 is MNHEY, CDR2 SVGAGI. CDR3 size: 15 residues. The V segment lost 5 bases and the J segment 1 base; nucleotides outside the gene matches: 2. This sample was included in a study of beta chain features in type 1 diabetes. Findings of the study overall: A moderate, significant TCRB CDR3 shortening appeared in type 1 diabetes across four CD4+ subsets.

Sequencing targeted expressed TCRB transcripts, as all isolated RNA had been reverse transcribed. Deep immunoSEQ sequencing covered naive, central memory and regulatory T cell samples. The table came from immunoSEQ multiplex PCR; TCRdb's copy has only in-frame clones and leaves some out. The sample shows 500,000 to 800,000 clones, around 12% of them seen only once. This sequence was found in a man younger than 40 with type 1 diabetes. The rearrangement joins TRBV6-5 to TRBJ2-6; TRBD1 aligns across 7 bases. The sample comprised naive CD4+ T cells from blood. Here the CDR3 DNA reads TGTGCCAGCAGTAAACAGGGGTCTGGGGCCAACGTCCTGACTTTC. As protein: CASSKQGSGANVLTF.